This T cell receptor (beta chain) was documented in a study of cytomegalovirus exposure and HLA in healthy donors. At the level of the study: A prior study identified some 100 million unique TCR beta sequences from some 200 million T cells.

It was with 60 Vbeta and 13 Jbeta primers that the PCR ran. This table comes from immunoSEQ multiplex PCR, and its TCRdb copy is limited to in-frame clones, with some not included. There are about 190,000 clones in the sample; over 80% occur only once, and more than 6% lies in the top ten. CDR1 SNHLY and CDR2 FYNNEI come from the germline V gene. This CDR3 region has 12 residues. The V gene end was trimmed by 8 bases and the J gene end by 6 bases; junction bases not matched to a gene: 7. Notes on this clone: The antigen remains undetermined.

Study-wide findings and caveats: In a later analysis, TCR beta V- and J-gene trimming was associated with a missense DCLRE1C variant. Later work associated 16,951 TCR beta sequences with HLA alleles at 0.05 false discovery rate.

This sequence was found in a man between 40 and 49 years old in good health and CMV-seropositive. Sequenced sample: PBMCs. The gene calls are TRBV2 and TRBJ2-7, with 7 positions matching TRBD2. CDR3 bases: TGTGCCAGCGGGGGGGACCCACGCGAGCAGTACTTC. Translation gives CASGGDPREQYF.